This T cell receptor beta chain was recovered during a study of T-cell reconstitution after alpha-beta-depleted transplantation in children. CDR3 length: 14 amino acids. Deletions cut 6 bases from V and 14 bases from J, with 20 bases between. Germline V gene data show CDR1 as MDHEN and CDR2 as SYDVKM. Construction of the TCRbeta library involved unique molecular identifiers. From the PCR reads, TCRdb called clonotypes with MiXCR, one entry per CDR3 protein. This table has more than 550,000 distinct CDR3 sequences, about 10% appearing once. Sequenced material: PBMCs from the stem cell graft donor, taken from the stem cell graft. The receptor's source is a human donor who donated a stem cell graft to a child with acute myeloid leukemia. The V gene is TRBV28, the J gene TRBJ1-6, with D unresolved. CDR3 residues: CASRITEGELTLHF. The CDR3 DNA follows: TGTGCCAGCAGAATCACGGAGGGTGAGTTGACCCTCCACTTT.